Sequencing of this T cell receptor (beta chain) was carried out in a study of CD8 T cells in Susac syndrome. RNA totalling about 0.5 to 1 ug underwent reverse transcription with random hexamers. The authors amplified TCR beta CDR3 across 54 Vbeta and 13 Jbeta using immunoSEQ multiplex PCR. Each CDR3 protein gets one entry after TCRdb re-called the immunoSEQ multiplex PCR reads with MiXCR. Of around 62,000 distinct CDR3 sequences listed, more than 90% were seen once; the top ten hold nearly 0.2%. In blood CD8+ and CD4+ T cells, TCR beta underwent sequencing. Healthy donors served as the controls. They were matched for age and sex. Overall study findings and caveats: That the number of individuals in its TCR sequencing and HLA analysis was relatively small was acknowledged by the study.

About this clonotype: Its antigen is not known.

The source of this sequence is a human donor in good health. The sample taken for sequencing was CD8+ T cells from PBMCs.

CDR3 loop: CASSPRDRRRTDTQYF. As DNA, the CDR3 is TGCGCCAGCAGCCCCCGGGACAGGAGGCGAACAGATACGCAGTATTTT. The chain joins TRBV23-1 to TRBJ2-3; 8 nucleotides match TRBD1. TRBV23-1 is treated as an ORF (open reading frame) with a function not yet certain. Losses at the gene ends were 6 bases for V and 3 bases for J; bases not matched to a gene: 11. The CDR3 covers 16 residues.